These T cell receptor beta chains were read from a single sample in a study of T cells in Graves' hyperthyroidism and ophthalmopathy. Via MiXCR, TCRdb re-called the multiplex PCR reads, giving one row per CDR3 protein. The repertoire holds about 420,000 distinct CDR3 sequences, with approximately 15% as singletons. Sequenced: blood. The receptors derive from a woman aged 18-29 years with Graves' hyperthyroidism. The CDR3 runs from the conserved cysteine through the conserved F or W. D genes are given only for firm matches. Some rows have no size entry. The others give once, few or many, or a class for an expanded clone.

- TRBJ1-3 TRBV6-1 - CASSADYHSGNTIYF TGTGCCAGCAGTGCAGACTATCACTCTGGAAACACCATATATTTT
- TRBJ1-4 TRBV7-9 - CASSSHGEKLFF TGTGCCAGCAGCTCTCACGGCGAAAAACTGTTTTTT
TRBD1 TRBJ2-7 TRBV28 many CASSLKLAGTASYEQYF TGTGCCAGCAGTTTAAAACTGGCAGGGACAGCCTCCTACGAGCAGTACTTC
- TRBJ2-1 TRBV20-1 - CSAYSLGREQFF TGCAGTGCATACTCACTAGGGCGGGAGCAGTTCTTC
TRBD2 TRBJ2-5 TRBV10-3 many CAISESLGLAGEETQYF TGTGCCATCAGTGAGTCGCTGGGACTAGCGGGAGAGGAGACCCAGTACTTC
- TRBJ2-5 TRBV20-1 many CSARESQGSQATQYF TGCAGTGCTAGAGAGTCACAGGGCAGTCAAGCGACCCAGTACTTC
TRBD2 TRBJ2-3 TRBV6-1 many CASSGLGGPTQYF TGTGCCAGCAGCGGACTAGGAGGCCCCACGCAGTATTTT
- TRBJ2-7 TRBV27 few CASSFFGPSSYEQYF TGTGCCAGCAGTTTCTTTGGGCCTAGCTCCTACGAGCAGTACTTC
- TRBJ2-3 TRBV7-2 - CASTKQGVFSTDTQYF TGTGCCAGTACCAAACAGGGAGTCTTCAGCACAGATACGCAGTATTTT
- TRBJ2-3 TRBV12-3/TRBV12-4 many CASSLEGGHLDTQYF TGTGCCAGCAGTTTAGAGGGGGGCCATCTAGATACGCAGTATTTT
- TRBJ1-6 TRBV11-3 - CASSSFVPRSNSPLHF TGTGCCAGCAGCTCATTCGTCCCACGGTCAAATTCACCCCTCCACTTT
TRBD2 TRBJ2-1 TRBV6-4 once CASSGLAGQETQFF TGTGCCAGCAGTGGGCTAGCGGGCCAAGAGACCCAGTTCTTC
- TRBJ2-5 TRBV3-1 many CASSHTQGQETQYF TGTGCCAGCAGCCATACACAGGGACAAGAGACCCAGTACTTC
- TRBJ2-1 TRBV29-1 many CSVPGTGSSYNEQFF TGCAGCGTTCCAGGGACGGGTAGCTCCTACAATGAGCAGTTCTTC
TRBD1 TRBJ2-4 TRBV28 many CASSPGQRRNIQYF TGTGCCAGCAGCCCGGGACAGCGGAGGAACATTCAGTACTTC